This passage covers 15 T cell receptor beta chains from one sample sequenced in a study of blood T cell repertoires in COVID-19. Using immunoSEQ multiplex PCR, the repertoire was profiled, and TCRdb retains in-frame clones only, with some absent. The sample has 150,000 to 200,000 clones, under 90% seen once. The specimen sequenced was peripheral blood. The origin of the receptors is a woman at least 80 years old with acute or convalescent COVID-19.

The V call is TRBV19, the J call TRBJ2-5; D is possibly TRBD2 (7 bases). Germline CDR1 LNHDA, CDR2 SQIVND (reference sequence). The CDR3 runs 15 residues. V lost 6 bases to trimming and J lost 3 bases, with 17 bases between them. The CDR3 DNA reads TGTGCCAGTAGGACTAGCTGGGGGGCGGAAGAGACCCAGTACTTC. It encodes CASRTSWGAEETQYF. Combining the CDR3 with reference TRBV19 and TRBJ2-5 gives the whole variable domain DGGITQSPKYLFRKEGQNVTLSCEQNLNHDAMYWYRQDPGQGLRLIYYSQIVNDFQKGDIAEGYSVSREKKESFPLTVTSAQKNPTAFYLCASRTSWGAEETQYFGPGTRLLVL.

J is TRBJ2-3 and V is TRBV5-8; the D gene is possibly TRBD1 (5 bases). V was cut by 0 bases and J by 2 bases, with 7 bases left in between. Germline assignment: CDR1 SGHTS and CDR2 YDEGEE. CDR3 length: 14 amino acids. The CDR3 DNA reads as TGTGCCAGCAGCTTGGACAGGTCCACAGATACGCAGTATTTT. Translation gives CASSLDRSTDTQYF.

Points on this clone: Mismatch with germline at one junction end may stem from a read error. J is TRBJ2-5 and V is TRBV6-1; TRBD2 agrees at 13 bases. This CDR3 contains 15 residues. Germline-derived CDR1 and CDR2 are MNHNS and SASEGT. CDR3 loop: CASTELAGGVETQYF. For the CDR3, the DNA is TGTGCCAGCACTGAACTAGCGGGGGGGGTTGAGACCCAGTACTTC.

The chain joins TRBV6-2 or TRBV6-3 to TRBJ2-1, with 7 bases lining up with TRBD2. Trimming took 5 bases from V and 0 from J; bases not matched to a gene: 7. CDR1 is MNHEY and CDR2 is SVGEGT in the germline V gene. The CDR3 extends over 16 amino acids. CDR3 sequence (DNA): TGTGCCAGCAGTCTTTCGGCGGGAGACTCCTACAATGAGCAGTTCTTC. Its protein is CASSLSAGDSYNEQFF.

The count of this clone is one. J is TRBJ1-2 and V is TRBV6-5; D is perhaps TRBD1 (5 bases). The CDR3 has 14 amino acids. The V gene's germline CDR1 is MNHEY and CDR2 SVGAGI. Trimming removed 7 bases from V and 6 bases from J, with 18 bases in between. The CDR3 loop is CASTSPGEGNGYTF. The DNA of the CDR3 is TGTGCCAGCACATCCCCGGGGGAGGGAAATGGCTACACCTTC.

The chain combines TRBV4-1 with TRBJ1-2; D may be TRBD1 (6 bases). The CDR3 sequence is 16 residues long. Trimming took off 0 bases at V and 4 bases at J, with 15 bases between the two ends. Germline V lookup: CDR1 MGHRA, CDR2 YSYEKL. CDR3 amino acids: CASSQDEAGAIYGYTF. The DNA for the CDR3 is TGCGCCAGCAGCCAAGATGAGGCAGGGGCAATCTATGGCTACACCTTC.

The chain recombines TRBV3-1 (or the pseudogene TRBV3-2) with TRBJ1-1; D ambiguous. There are 14 residues in the CDR3. Germline lookup yields CDR1 LGHDT and CDR2 YNNKEL (reference sequence). The V end lost 0 bases, the J end lost 0 bases, and 5 bases lay between the germline ends. CDR3 nucleotides: TGTGCCAGCAGCCAAGAACAGATGAACACTGAAGCTTTCTTT. Translation gives CASSQEQMNTEAFF.

The chain employs TRBV11-2 and TRBJ2-7, with D uncertain. Trimming removed 5 bases at V and 0 bases at J, with 14 bases between. CDR3 length: 15 amino acids. Germline V gene data show CDR1 as SGHAT and CDR2 as FQNNGV. The CDR3 region has the DNA TGTGCCAGCAGCCTGGGCCACTTAAGCTCCTACGAGCAGTACTTC. As protein: CASSLGHLSSYEQYF.

There are a few counts of this clone. The rearrangement links TRBV12-3 or TRBV12-4 to TRBJ1-1; TRBD1 matches 7 bases. This CDR3 is 13 amino acids long. The V segment lost 7 bases and the J segment 7 bases; nucleotides outside the gene matches: 9. The CDR3 protein is CASIKTGLGEAFF. The CDR3 DNA sequence: TGTGCCAGCATCAAGACAGGGCTCGGTGAAGCTTTCTTT.

The chain uses TRBV5-1 and TRBJ1-1; D perhaps matches TRBD1 (5 bases). Germline V lookup: CDR1 SGHRS, CDR2 YFSETQ. This CDR3 spans 14 amino acids. Trimming pared 3 bases from V and 6 bases from J, leaving 15 bases between. CDR3 DNA: TGCGCCAGCAGCTCAGGCCAGGGATTCGCTGAAGCTTTCTTT. Amino acid sequence: CASSSGQGFAEAFF. Full variable domain (remainder filled in from reference TRBV5-1 and TRBJ1-1): KAGVTQTPRYLIKTRGQQVTLSCSPISGHRSVSWYQQTPGQGLQFLFEYFSETQRNKGNFPGRFSGRQFSNSRSEMNVSTLELGDSALYLCASSSGQGFAEAFFGQGTRLTVV.

This clone was found a few times. The chain is built from TRBV18 and TRBJ2-1; 7 bases fit TRBD1. The CDR3 length is 13 residues. The J segment lost 6 bases and the V segment lost 5 bases, leaving 4 bases of the junction unmatched. Per germline, CDR1 KGHSH and CDR2 LQKENI. The CDR3 DNA reads as TGTGCCAGCTCAGTGGGACAGCTCAATGAGCAGTTCTTC. Translated: CASSVGQLNEQFF.

About this clone itself: A much more abundant neighbour one base away suggests this may be a read error. V and J are TRBV7-2 and TRBJ1-6; the D is unclear. V lost 2 bases and J lost 5, with 4 bases in between. The germline V gene has CDR1 SGHTA and CDR2 FQGNSA. This CDR3 is built from 13 residues. The CDR3 protein is CASSLRDNSPLHF. The CDR3 region has the DNA TGTGCCAGCAGCTTACGGGATAATTCACCCCTCCACTTT.

This chain connects TRBV11-2 to TRBJ2-2; D perhaps matches TRBD1 (6 bases). In germline, CDR1 is SGHAT, CDR2 FQNNGV. This CDR3 contains 15 residues. Trimming left V 4 bases short and J 2 bases short, with 11 bases between. The CDR3 loop reads CASSSLGGNTGELFF. The CDR3 coding sequence is TGTGCCAGCAGCTCCCTAGGGGGAAACACCGGGGAGCTGTTTTTT.

The chain uses TRBV30 and TRBJ2-7; 10 nucleotides agree with TRBD1. The CDR3 contains 15 residues. V shed 2 bases and J 3 bases; nucleotides not matched to a gene: 7. Germline V CDR1 and CDR2: GTSNPN, SVGIG (reference sequence). The CDR3 loop is CAWSSWDRGLYEQYF. In DNA, the CDR3 is TGTGCCTGGAGTTCTTGGGACAGGGGACTCTACGAGCAGTACTTC.

The chain uses TRBV30 and TRBJ2-7; 7 nucleotides match TRBD2. J lost 6 bases, V lost 4 bases, and 3 bases had no gene match. The CDR3 is 11 residues long. Germline V gene lookup returns CDR1 GTSNPN and CDR2 SVGIG (reference sequence). The DNA for the CDR3 is TGTGCCTGGACGGGGGGAGGCGAGCAGTACTTC. Encoded protein: CAWTGGGEQYF.